These T cell receptor beta chains were read from a single sample in a study of cytomegalovirus exposure and HLA in healthy donors. Data came from immunoSEQ multiplex PCR; TCRdb stores just in-frame clones and leaves some out. Here the sample spans around 150,000 clones, roughly 80% being singletons. Sequencing was done on a sample of PBMCs. The receptors here all came from a man between 50 and 59 years old in good health and CMV-seropositive. Each CDR3 is given with its conserved first and last residue. The order of the fields is CDR3 protein, CDR3 DNA, V gene, J gene, clone size, D gene, CDR3 length. A D gene is named only where the DNA matches it firmly. The size field is filled for only some rows; it gives once, few, many or a size class.

cdr3_aa: CASSPGTSGRPGELFF; cdr3_nt: TGTGCTAGCAGTCCCGGGACTAGCGGGAGGCCGGGGGAGCTGTTTTTT; v_call: TRBV7-7; j_call: TRBJ2-2; clone_size: .; d_call: TRBD2; cdr3_length: 16
cdr3_aa: CASSLGGSLETQYF; cdr3_nt: TGTGCCAGCAGCTTAGGAGGGAGCTTAGAGACCCAGTACTTC; v_call: TRBV13; j_call: TRBJ2-5; clone_size: .; d_call: .; cdr3_length: 14
cdr3_aa: CAWTRDSFSGNTIYF; cdr3_nt: TGTGCCTGGACCAGGGATAGTTTTTCTGGAAACACCATATATTTT; v_call: TRBV30; j_call: TRBJ1-3; clone_size: few; d_call: .; cdr3_length: 15
cdr3_aa: CASSSAGVDGYTF; cdr3_nt: TGTGCCAGCAGCTCGGCGGGGGTGGATGGCTACACCTTC; v_call: TRBV5-6; j_call: TRBJ1-2; clone_size: .; d_call: .; cdr3_length: 13
cdr3_aa: CASSLAGGIGTF; cdr3_nt: TGTGCCAGCAGCTTAGCAGGGGGAATCGGCACCTTC; v_call: TRBV11-2; j_call: TRBJ1-2; clone_size: once; d_call: TRBD1; cdr3_length: 12
cdr3_aa: CASSKPTSGTGNEQYF; cdr3_nt: TGTGCCAGCAGCAAACCCACTTCCGGGACAGGTAACGAGCAGTACTTC; v_call: TRBV28; j_call: TRBJ2-7; clone_size: .; d_call: TRBD1; cdr3_length: 16
cdr3_aa: CASSLAGRVLDGYTF; cdr3_nt: TGTGCCAGCAGCTTAGCGGGCAGGGTGTTGGATGGCTACACCTTC; v_call: TRBV7-9; j_call: TRBJ1-2; clone_size: .; d_call: .; cdr3_length: 15
cdr3_aa: CASSPSRARSPDTQYF; cdr3_nt: TGTGCCAGCAGCCCGAGCAGGGCCCGGTCCCCAGATACGCAGTATTTT; v_call: TRBV11-1; j_call: TRBJ2-3; clone_size: .; d_call: .; cdr3_length: 16
cdr3_aa: CASSGQGGFYEQYF; cdr3_nt: TGTGCCAGCAGCGGACAGGGGGGGTTCTACGAGCAGTACTTC; v_call: TRBV9; j_call: TRBJ2-7; clone_size: few; d_call: TRBD1; cdr3_length: 14
cdr3_aa: CASSHAPGQGKDTIYF; cdr3_nt: TGTGCCAGCAGCCATGCCCCGGGACAGGGGAAGGACACCATATATTTT; v_call: TRBV5-4; j_call: TRBJ1-3; clone_size: .; d_call: TRBD1; cdr3_length: 16
cdr3_aa: CASSLGTGLYEQYF; cdr3_nt: TGTGCCAGTAGCTTAGGGACAGGATTGTACGAGCAGTACTTC; v_call: TRBV19; j_call: TRBJ2-7; clone_size: .; d_call: TRBD1; cdr3_length: 14
cdr3_aa: CASSLYSGGNPIALFF; cdr3_nt: TGTGCCAGCAGCTTATATAGCGGGGGCAACCCCATTGCCCTGTTCTTC; v_call: TRBV7-2; j_call: TRBJ2-1; clone_size: .; d_call: TRBD2; cdr3_length: 16
cdr3_aa: CASSLQTTPNTEAFF; cdr3_nt: TGTGCCAGCAGTCTCCAGACAACTCCGAACACTGAAGCTTTCTTT; v_call: TRBV27; j_call: TRBJ1-1; clone_size: .; d_call: .; cdr3_length: 15
cdr3_aa: CSSSLGGGREAFF; cdr3_nt: TGTTCCAGCAGCTTGGGGGGGGGCAGAGAAGCTTTCTTT; v_call: TRBV7-9; j_call: TRBJ1-1; clone_size: .; d_call: .; cdr3_length: 13
cdr3_aa: CASTTIRGYGYTF; cdr3_nt: TGTGCCAGCACCACTATTCGGGGGTATGGCTACACCTTC; v_call: TRBV28; j_call: TRBJ1-2; clone_size: .; d_call: .; cdr3_length: 13
cdr3_aa: CASSKGQGVTEAFF; cdr3_nt: TGTGCCAGCAGCAAGGGACAGGGGGTTACTGAAGCTTTCTTT; v_call: TRBV7-8; j_call: TRBJ1-1; clone_size: .; d_call: TRBD1; cdr3_length: 14
cdr3_aa: CASNPWRGGEGEQFF; cdr3_nt: TGTGCCAGTAATCCCTGGCGGGGGGGCGAAGGTGAGCAGTTCTTC; v_call: TRBV19; j_call: TRBJ2-1; clone_size: .; d_call: TRBD2; cdr3_length: 15
cdr3_aa: CASSNRVRTYEQYF; cdr3_nt: TGTGCCAGCAGTAACAGGGTAAGGACCTACGAGCAGTACTTC; v_call: TRBV27; j_call: TRBJ2-7; clone_size: .; d_call: .; cdr3_length: 14
cdr3_aa: CASSLAEGLAGGNEQFF; cdr3_nt: TGCGCCAGCAGCTTGGCCGAGGGACTAGCGGGAGGGAATGAGCAGTTCTTC; v_call: TRBV5-1; j_call: TRBJ2-1; clone_size: .; d_call: TRBD2; cdr3_length: 17
cdr3_aa: CASSSQDSPLHF; cdr3_nt: TGTGCCAGCAGCTCCCAGGATTCACCCCTCCACTTT; v_call: TRBV5-5; j_call: TRBJ1-6; clone_size: .; d_call: .; cdr3_length: 12
cdr3_aa: CASSRDSILEPQHF; cdr3_nt: TGTGCCAGCAGCCGGGACAGCATCCTTGAGCCCCAGCATTTT; v_call: TRBV6-5; j_call: TRBJ1-5; clone_size: .; d_call: TRBD1; cdr3_length: 14
cdr3_aa: CASSLQGSDQPQHF; cdr3_nt: TGCGCCAGCAGCTTACAGGGGAGCGATCAGCCCCAGCATTTT; v_call: TRBV5-1; j_call: TRBJ1-5; clone_size: .; d_call: TRBD1; cdr3_length: 14
cdr3_aa: CASSPGHMNTGELFF; cdr3_nt: TGTGCCAGCAGCCCCGGACACATGAACACCGGGGAGCTGTTTTTT; v_call: TRBV7-9; j_call: TRBJ2-2; clone_size: .; d_call: .; cdr3_length: 15
cdr3_aa: CASWGTGSYEQYF; cdr3_nt: TGTGCCAGTTGGGGGACAGGGTCCTACGAGCAGTACTTC; v_call: TRBV28; j_call: TRBJ2-7; clone_size: .; d_call: TRBD1; cdr3_length: 13
cdr3_aa: CASRGLVNSGLVSSYEQYF; cdr3_nt: TGTGCCAGCAGGGGATTGGTTAATAGCGGACTTGTGAGCTCCTACGAGCAGTACTTC; v_call: TRBV5-8; j_call: TRBJ2-7; clone_size: few; d_call: .; cdr3_length: 19
cdr3_aa: CASSLGSGEAYEQYF; cdr3_nt: TGTGCCAGCAGCTTGGGTAGCGGGGAGGCCTACGAGCAGTACTTC; v_call: TRBV7-2; j_call: TRBJ2-7; clone_size: .; d_call: TRBD2; cdr3_length: 15
cdr3_aa: CASSVVGLAEKETQYF; cdr3_nt: TGTGCCAGCAGCGTAGTAGGACTAGCGGAAAAAGAGACCCAGTACTTC; v_call: TRBV9; j_call: TRBJ2-5; clone_size: .; d_call: TRBD2; cdr3_length: 16
cdr3_aa: CASSAGLAEETQYF; cdr3_nt: TGTGCCAGCAGCGCCGGACTGGCAGAAGAGACCCAGTACTTC; v_call: TRBV9; j_call: TRBJ2-5; clone_size: .; d_call: .; cdr3_length: 14
cdr3_aa: CAISRDGLAVTDTQYF; cdr3_nt: TGTGCCATCAGTCGGGACGGACTAGCGGTCACAGATACGCAGTATTTT; v_call: TRBV10-3; j_call: TRBJ2-3; clone_size: .; d_call: TRBD2; cdr3_length: 16
cdr3_aa: CSASHNNEQFF; cdr3_nt: TGCAGTGCTAGCCACAACAATGAGCAGTTCTTC; v_call: TRBV20-1; j_call: TRBJ2-1; clone_size: .; d_call: .; cdr3_length: 11
cdr3_aa: CASSLSGDRPEMNTEAFF; cdr3_nt: TGTGCCAGCAGTTTATCCGGCGACAGGCCCGAAATGAACACTGAAGCTTTCTTT; v_call: TRBV27; j_call: TRBJ1-1; clone_size: .; d_call: .; cdr3_length: 18
cdr3_aa: CASSLFPRDYEQYF; cdr3_nt: TGTGCCAGCAGTTTATTTCCCAGGGATTACGAGCAGTACTTC; v_call: TRBV27; j_call: TRBJ2-7; clone_size: .; d_call: .; cdr3_length: 14
cdr3_aa: CASSSAAGGSPLHF; cdr3_nt: TGTGCCAGCAGCTCGGCAGCGGGGGGTTCACCCCTCCACTTT; v_call: TRBV7-9; j_call: TRBJ1-6; clone_size: .; d_call: .; cdr3_length: 14
cdr3_aa: CASSRESYGYTF; cdr3_nt: TGTGCCAGCAGCCGGGAGTCCTATGGCTACACCTTC; v_call: TRBV7-9; j_call: TRBJ1-2; clone_size: .; d_call: .; cdr3_length: 12
cdr3_aa: CASSAPTGYTYEQYF; cdr3_nt: TGTGCCAGCAGTGCTCCAACGGGATACACCTACGAGCAGTACTTC; v_call: TRBV28; j_call: TRBJ2-7; clone_size: .; d_call: .; cdr3_length: 15
cdr3_aa: CASIGDSHYGYTF; cdr3_nt: TGTGCCAGCATTGGGGACAGCCACTATGGCTACACCTTC; v_call: TRBV28; j_call: TRBJ1-2; clone_size: .; d_call: TRBD1; cdr3_length: 13
cdr3_aa: CASSPRTGELFF; cdr3_nt: TGTGCCAGCAGCCCCCGCACCGGGGAGCTGTTTTTT; v_call: TRBV7-3; j_call: TRBJ2-2; clone_size: .; d_call: .; cdr3_length: 12
cdr3_aa: CASSWGQATDTQYF; cdr3_nt: TGCGCCAGCAGCTGGGGGCAGGCCACAGATACGCAGTATTTT; v_call: TRBV5-1; j_call: TRBJ2-3; clone_size: .; d_call: .; cdr3_length: 14
cdr3_aa: CASSHDQLLSYEQYF; cdr3_nt: TGTGCCAGCAGCCACGATCAATTGCTATCCTACGAGCAGTACTTC; v_call: TRBV7-2; j_call: TRBJ2-7; clone_size: .; d_call: .; cdr3_length: 15
cdr3_aa: CASLLGGAGAAKNIQYF; cdr3_nt: TGTGCCAGCCTCCTTGGGGGGGCGGGAGCAGCCAAAAACATTCAGTACTTC; v_call: TRBV5-6; j_call: TRBJ2-4; clone_size: .; d_call: .; cdr3_length: 17
cdr3_aa: CASSLAEGSNTEAFF; cdr3_nt: TGTGCCAGCAGCTTAGCGGAGGGTTCGAACACTGAAGCTTTCTTT; v_call: TRBV13; j_call: TRBJ1-1; clone_size: few; d_call: .; cdr3_length: 15
cdr3_aa: CSVIQGKNIQYF; cdr3_nt: TGCAGCGTGATACAGGGAAAAAACATTCAGTACTTC; v_call: TRBV29-1; j_call: TRBJ2-4; clone_size: .; d_call: .; cdr3_length: 12
cdr3_aa: CASSPRTGAEETQYF; cdr3_nt: TGTGCCAGCAGTCCAAGGACAGGGGCGGAAGAGACCCAGTACTTC; v_call: TRBV27; j_call: TRBJ2-5; clone_size: .; d_call: TRBD1; cdr3_length: 15
cdr3_aa: CASSLDYSEQFF; cdr3_nt: TGTGCCAGCAGCCTTGACTACTCTGAGCAGTTCTTC; v_call: TRBV7-2; j_call: TRBJ2-1; clone_size: .; d_call: .; cdr3_length: 12
cdr3_aa: CASREFPSYEQYF; cdr3_nt: TGTGCCAGCCGGGAATTCCCATCCTACGAGCAGTACTTC; v_call: TRBV6-6; j_call: TRBJ2-7; clone_size: .; d_call: .; cdr3_length: 13
cdr3_aa: CATAKETQYF; cdr3_nt: TGTGCCACCGCGAAGGAGACCCAGTACTTC; v_call: TRBV6-1; j_call: TRBJ2-5; clone_size: .; d_call: .; cdr3_length: 10
cdr3_aa: CASSLVGTSNYEQFF; cdr3_nt: TGCGCCAGCAGCCTCGTCGGGACTAGCAATTATGAGCAGTTCTTC; v_call: TRBV4-1; j_call: TRBJ2-1; clone_size: .; d_call: TRBD2; cdr3_length: 15
cdr3_aa: CASSLGGAGLTDTQYF; cdr3_nt: TGTGCCAGCAGCTTAGGTGGGGCAGGGCTCACAGATACGCAGTATTTT; v_call: TRBV7-6; j_call: TRBJ2-3; clone_size: .; d_call: .; cdr3_length: 16
cdr3_aa: CASSPTGGKLAKNIQYF; cdr3_nt: TGTGCCAGCAGCCCAACGGGGGGTAAGCTAGCCAAAAACATTCAGTACTTC; v_call: TRBV11-3; j_call: TRBJ2-4; clone_size: .; d_call: TRBD2; cdr3_length: 17
cdr3_aa: CASSLYGTGGNTEAFF; cdr3_nt: TGCGCCAGCAGCTTGTACGGGACAGGGGGGAACACTGAAGCTTTCTTT; v_call: TRBV5-1; j_call: TRBJ1-1; clone_size: .; d_call: TRBD1; cdr3_length: 16
cdr3_aa: CASSSNRNTEAFF; cdr3_nt: TGTGCCAGCAGCTCTAACAGGAACACTGAAGCTTTCTTT; v_call: TRBV11-2; j_call: TRBJ1-1; clone_size: .; d_call: .; cdr3_length: 13
cdr3_aa: CASSTSRFRGEQYF; cdr3_nt: TGTGCCAGTAGCACCTCGAGGTTCCGGGGCGAGCAGTACTTC; v_call: TRBV19; j_call: TRBJ2-7; clone_size: .; d_call: .; cdr3_length: 14